This entry features one TCR beta chain sequence. Its matching antigen is unknown. This sample is drawn from a study of cytomegalovirus exposure and HLA in healthy donors. Study in general: Researchers found that approximately 85% of around 400 genotyped donors fell within the Caucasian-associated ancestry cluster. Points from the study as a whole: Earlier analysis yielded a pattern in which most TCR beta V segments were productive about 90% or about 30% of the time. Reportedly, cytomegalovirus status was diagnosed with high sensitivity and specificity. It was shown in a later analysis that HLA-associated TCR beta chains were more clonally expanded than other, equally common chains.

The study ran its PCR with 60 Vbeta and 13 Jbeta primers. Produced via immunoSEQ multiplex PCR; TCRdb's table is partial and in-frame only. In total, the table holds roughly 190,000 clones. This clonotype was obtained from a man aged 25 to 45 in good health and CMV-seronegative. Sequences were obtained from PBMCs.

CDR3 in amino acids: CASSLSGTSEIGELFF. The CDR3 DNA sequence: TGTGCCAGCAGCTTGTCCGGGACTAGCGAGATCGGGGAGCTGTTTTTT. This chain uses TRBV5-4 with TRBJ2-2; 10 bases map to TRBD2. The CDR3 covers 16 residues. V lost 1 base to trimming and J lost 7 bases; unmatched junction nucleotides: 7. From germline, CDR1 is SGHNT and CDR2 YYREEE (reference sequence). The entire variable domain, with the rest obtained from reference TRBV5-4 and TRBJ2-2, is as follows: ETGVTQSPTHLIKTRGQQVTLRCSSQSGHNTVSWYQQALGQGPQFIFQYYREEENGRGNFPPRFSGLQFPNYSSELNVNALELDDSALYLCASSLSGTSEIGELFFGEGSRLTVL.